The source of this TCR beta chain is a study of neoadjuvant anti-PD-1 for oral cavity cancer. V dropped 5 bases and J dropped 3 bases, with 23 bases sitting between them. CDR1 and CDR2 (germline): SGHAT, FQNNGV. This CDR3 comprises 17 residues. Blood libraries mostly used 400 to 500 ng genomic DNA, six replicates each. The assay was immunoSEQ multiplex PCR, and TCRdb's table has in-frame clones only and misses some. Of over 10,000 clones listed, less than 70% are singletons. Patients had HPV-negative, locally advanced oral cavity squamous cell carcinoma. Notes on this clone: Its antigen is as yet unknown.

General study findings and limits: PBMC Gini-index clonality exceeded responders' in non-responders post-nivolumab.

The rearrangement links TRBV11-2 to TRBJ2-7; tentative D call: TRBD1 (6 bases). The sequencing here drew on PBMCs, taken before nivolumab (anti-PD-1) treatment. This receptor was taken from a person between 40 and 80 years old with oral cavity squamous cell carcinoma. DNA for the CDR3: TGTGCCAGCAGCAGGACCCCCGGGACATCCGGGAACTACGAGCAGTACTTC. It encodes CASSRTPGTSGNYEQYF. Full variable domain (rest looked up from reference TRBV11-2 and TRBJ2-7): EAGVAQSPRYKIIEKRQSVAFWCNPISGHATLYWYQQILGQGPKLLIQFQNNGVVDDSQLPKDRFSAERLKGVDSTLKIQPAKLEDSAVYLCASSRTPGTSGNYEQYFGPGTRLTVT.